This T cell receptor beta chain was sequenced in a study of T cells in Graves' hyperthyroidism and ophthalmopathy. If no ophthalmopathy progression occurred within 18 months, Graves' hyperthyroidism was stable. Patients having uncontrolled infection, another autoimmune disease, pregnancy or lactation were not included. A remark on this clonotype: Its antigen is unknown. A much larger clone sits a single nucleotide away, making a read error possible.

RNA transcripts were the template for amplifying TCR beta CDR3 regions. When the TCR CDR3 underwent first-round RT-PCR, the HTBI primer set was used. Each CDR3 protein gets one entry after TCRdb re-called the multiplex PCR reads with MiXCR. This table holds 530,000 or so distinct CDR3 sequences, approximately 44% found once. This CDR3 has 14 residues. The germline V gene has CDR1 MNHNY and CDR2 SVGAGI (reference sequence). The study's findings and limits: Among clonotypes expanded in thyroid above 0.001, most were also found in blood.

Material: peripheral blood or thyroid tissue (not recorded which). This sequence was found in a woman under 30 with Graves' hyperthyroidism. The rearrangement links TRBV6-6 to TRBJ1-6, with D hard to call. The CDR3 reads CACSYVGSNSPLHF. CDR3 DNA: TGTGCCTGCAGTTACGTGGGCAGTAATTCACCCCTCCACTTT.